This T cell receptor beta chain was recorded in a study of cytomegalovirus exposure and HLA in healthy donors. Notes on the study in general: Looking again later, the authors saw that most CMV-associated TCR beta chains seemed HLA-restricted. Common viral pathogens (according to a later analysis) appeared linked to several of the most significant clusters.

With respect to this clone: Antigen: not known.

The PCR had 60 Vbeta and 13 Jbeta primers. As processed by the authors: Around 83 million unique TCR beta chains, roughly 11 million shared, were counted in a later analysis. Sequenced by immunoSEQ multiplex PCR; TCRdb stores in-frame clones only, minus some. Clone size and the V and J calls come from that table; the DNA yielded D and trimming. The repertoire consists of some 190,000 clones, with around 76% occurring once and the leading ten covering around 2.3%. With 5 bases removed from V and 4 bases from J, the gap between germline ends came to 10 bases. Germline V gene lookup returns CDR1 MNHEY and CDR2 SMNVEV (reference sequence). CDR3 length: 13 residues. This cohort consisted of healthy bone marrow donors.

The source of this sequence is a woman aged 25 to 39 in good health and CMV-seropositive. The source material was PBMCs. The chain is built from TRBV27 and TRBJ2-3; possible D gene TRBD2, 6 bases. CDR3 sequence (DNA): TGTGCCAGCAGTCCATGGAGGGCAGATACGCAGTATTTT. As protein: CASSPWRADTQYF.